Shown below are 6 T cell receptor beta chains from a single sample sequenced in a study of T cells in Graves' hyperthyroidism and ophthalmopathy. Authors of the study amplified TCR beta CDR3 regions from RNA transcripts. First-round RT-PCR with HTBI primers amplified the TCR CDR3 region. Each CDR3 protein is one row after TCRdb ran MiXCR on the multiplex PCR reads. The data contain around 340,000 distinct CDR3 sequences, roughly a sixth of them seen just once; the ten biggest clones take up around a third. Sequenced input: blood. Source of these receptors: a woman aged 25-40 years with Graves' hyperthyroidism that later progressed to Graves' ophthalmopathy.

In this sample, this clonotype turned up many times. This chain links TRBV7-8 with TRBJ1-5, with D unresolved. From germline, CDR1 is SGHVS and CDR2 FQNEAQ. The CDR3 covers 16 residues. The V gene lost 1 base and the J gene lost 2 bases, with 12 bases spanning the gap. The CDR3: CASSLVWGTGNQPQHF. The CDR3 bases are TGTGCCAGCAGCTTAGTTTGGGGTACCGGCAATCAGCCCCAGCATTTT.

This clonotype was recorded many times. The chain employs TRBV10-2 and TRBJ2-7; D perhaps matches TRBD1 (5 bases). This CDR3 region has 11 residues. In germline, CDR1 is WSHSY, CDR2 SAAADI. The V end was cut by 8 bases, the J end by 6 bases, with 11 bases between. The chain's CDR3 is CASSGAREQYF. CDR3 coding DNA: TGCGCCAGCTCTGGGGCTCGCGAGCAGTACTTC.

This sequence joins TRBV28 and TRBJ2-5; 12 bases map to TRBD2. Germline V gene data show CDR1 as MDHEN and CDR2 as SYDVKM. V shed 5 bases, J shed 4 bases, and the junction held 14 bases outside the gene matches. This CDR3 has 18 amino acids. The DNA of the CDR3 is TGTGCCAGCAGTGATACAGGGGGAACGGGACTAGCGGGAGAGACCCAGTACTTC. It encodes CASSDTGGTGLAGETQYF.

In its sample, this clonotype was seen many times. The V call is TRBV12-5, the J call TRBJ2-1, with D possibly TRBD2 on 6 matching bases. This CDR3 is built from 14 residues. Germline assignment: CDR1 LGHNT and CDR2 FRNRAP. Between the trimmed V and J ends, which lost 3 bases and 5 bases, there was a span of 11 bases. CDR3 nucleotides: TGTGCTAGTGGTTTCGGGGACTCAAACAATGAGCAGTTCTTC. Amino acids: CASGFGDSNNEQFF.

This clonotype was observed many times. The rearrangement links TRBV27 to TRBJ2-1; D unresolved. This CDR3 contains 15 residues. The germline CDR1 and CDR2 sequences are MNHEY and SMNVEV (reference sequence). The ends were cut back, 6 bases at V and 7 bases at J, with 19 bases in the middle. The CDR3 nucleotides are TGTGCCAGCAGCTTCCGGGTCCGAAGTCTGAATGAGCAGTTCTTC. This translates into CASSFRVRSLNEQFF.

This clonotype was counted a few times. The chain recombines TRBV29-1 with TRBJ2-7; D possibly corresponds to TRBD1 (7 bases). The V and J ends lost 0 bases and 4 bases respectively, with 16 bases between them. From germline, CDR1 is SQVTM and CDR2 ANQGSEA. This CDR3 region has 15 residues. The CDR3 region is CSVEDPGRGEYEQYF. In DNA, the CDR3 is TGCAGCGTTGAAGATCCGGGCAGGGGGGAATACGAGCAGTACTTC.